This T cell receptor beta chain derives from a study of control samples from healthy donors and cancer patients (TCRdb year 2020). The library was made by the immunoSEQ multiplex PCR assay. TCRdb took over this immuneACCESS table, retaining in-frame rearrangements with V and J assigned. Such tables are incomplete; in checked studies, under half of the missing clones stem from an unresolved V gene, and the remainder is unexplained. Here the sample has some 130,000 clones; just under 95% occur a single time. The ten top clones hold 4.5% to 7% of the sample. Counted from cysteine to phenylalanine, this CDR3 has 11 amino acids. Only the CDR3 DNA stays, 33 bases, in frame from base 1. Trimming costs V 7 bases and J 8 bases, and their ends lie 7 bases apart. For CDR1 and CDR2, the germline V gene lists KGHDR and SFDVKD. With respect to this clone: It lacks a known antigen. Base qualities are not provided; no much larger clone lies one nucleotide away.

Sequenced material: blood. The chain uses TRBV24-1 and TRBJ1-4; the D gene lacks a confident call. This TCR was recovered from a man younger than 35 in good health. The nucleotides are TGTGCCACCAGGTCGGGGGAAAAACTGTTTTTT. Translated, it gives CATRSGEKLFF.